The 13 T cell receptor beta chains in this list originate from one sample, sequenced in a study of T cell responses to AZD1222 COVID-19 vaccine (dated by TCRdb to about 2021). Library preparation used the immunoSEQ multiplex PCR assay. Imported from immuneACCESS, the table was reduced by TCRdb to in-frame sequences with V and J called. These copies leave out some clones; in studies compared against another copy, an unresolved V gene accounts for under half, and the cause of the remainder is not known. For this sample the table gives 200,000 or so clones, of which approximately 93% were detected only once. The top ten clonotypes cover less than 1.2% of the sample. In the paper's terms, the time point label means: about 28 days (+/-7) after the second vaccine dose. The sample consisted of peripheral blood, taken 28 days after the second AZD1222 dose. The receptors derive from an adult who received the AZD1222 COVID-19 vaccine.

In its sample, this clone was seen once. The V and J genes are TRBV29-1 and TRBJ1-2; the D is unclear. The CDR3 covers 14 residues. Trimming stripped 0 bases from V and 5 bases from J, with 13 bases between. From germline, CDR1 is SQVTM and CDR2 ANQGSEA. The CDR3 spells CSVEDVRGLYGYTF. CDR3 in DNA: TGCAGCGTTGAAGATGTACGGGGTCTGTATGGCTACACCTTC.

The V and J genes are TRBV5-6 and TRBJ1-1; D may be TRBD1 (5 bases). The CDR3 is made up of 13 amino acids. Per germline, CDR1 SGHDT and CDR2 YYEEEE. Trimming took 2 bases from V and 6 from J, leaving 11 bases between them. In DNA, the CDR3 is TGTGCCAGCAGCTTTGGGGGTACCGCTGAAGCTTTCTTT. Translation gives CASSFGGTAEAFF.

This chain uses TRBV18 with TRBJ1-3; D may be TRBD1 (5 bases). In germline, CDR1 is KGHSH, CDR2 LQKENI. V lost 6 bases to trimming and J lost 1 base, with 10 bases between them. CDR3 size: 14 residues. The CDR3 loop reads CASSLGDSGNTIYF. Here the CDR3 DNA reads TGTGCCAGCTCGCTGGGGGATTCTGGAAACACCATATATTTT.

CDR3 amino acids: CASGFLAGGRNEQFF. The CDR3 DNA is TGTGCCAGCGGCTTCCTAGCGGGGGGGCGTAATGAGCAGTTCTTC. The chain recombines TRBV27 with TRBJ2-1, with 12 bases lining up with TRBD2. With V trimmed by 8 bases and J by 7 bases, 9 bases remained unmatched. The germline V gene encodes CDR1 MNHEY and CDR2 SMNVEV (reference sequence). This CDR3 comprises 15 residues.

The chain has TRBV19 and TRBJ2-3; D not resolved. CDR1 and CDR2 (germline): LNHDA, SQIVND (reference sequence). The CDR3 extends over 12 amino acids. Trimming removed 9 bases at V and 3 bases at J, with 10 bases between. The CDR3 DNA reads TGTGCCAGCCAGGTAGGGACAGATACGCAGTATTTT. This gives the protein CASQVGTDTQYF.

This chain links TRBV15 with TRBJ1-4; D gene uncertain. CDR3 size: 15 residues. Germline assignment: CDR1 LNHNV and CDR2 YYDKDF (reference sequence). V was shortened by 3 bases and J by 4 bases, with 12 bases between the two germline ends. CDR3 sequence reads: CATSSPGNGNEKLFF. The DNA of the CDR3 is TGTGCCACCAGCAGCCCCGGGAATGGTAATGAAAAACTGTTTTTT.

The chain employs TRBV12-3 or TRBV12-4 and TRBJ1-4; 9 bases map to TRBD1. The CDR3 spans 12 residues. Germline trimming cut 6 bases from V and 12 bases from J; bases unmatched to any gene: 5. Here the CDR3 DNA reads TGTGCCAGCAGGGGGACAGGGAGGGAACTGTTTTTT. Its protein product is CASRGTGRELFF.

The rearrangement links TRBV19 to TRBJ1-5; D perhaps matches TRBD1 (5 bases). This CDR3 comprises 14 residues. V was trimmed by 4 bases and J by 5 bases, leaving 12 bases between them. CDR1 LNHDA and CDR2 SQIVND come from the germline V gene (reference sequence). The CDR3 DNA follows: TGTGCCAGTAGTACCCCGGGAGGGGATCAGCCCCAGCATTTT. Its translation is CASSTPGGDQPQHF.

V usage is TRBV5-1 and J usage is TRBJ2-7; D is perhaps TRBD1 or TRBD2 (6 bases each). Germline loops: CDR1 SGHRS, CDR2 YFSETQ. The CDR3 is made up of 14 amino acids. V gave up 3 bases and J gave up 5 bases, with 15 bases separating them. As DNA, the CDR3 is TGCGCCAGCAGCTGGAGGGGGAGCGGCGACGAGCAGTACTTC. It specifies CASSWRGSGDEQYF. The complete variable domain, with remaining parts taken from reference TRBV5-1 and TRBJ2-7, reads KAGVTQTPRYLIKTRGQQVTLSCSPISGHRSVSWYQQTPGQGLQFLFEYFSETQRNKGNFPGRFSGRQFSNSRSEMNVSTLELGDSALYLCASSWRGSGDEQYFGPGTRLTVT.

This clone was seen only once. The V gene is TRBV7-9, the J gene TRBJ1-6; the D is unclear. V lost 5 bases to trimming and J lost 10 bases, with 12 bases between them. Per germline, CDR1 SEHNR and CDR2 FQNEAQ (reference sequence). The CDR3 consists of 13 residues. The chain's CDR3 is CASSGTVGSPLHF. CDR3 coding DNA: TGTGCCAGCAGCGGAACAGTAGGATCACCCCTCCACTTT. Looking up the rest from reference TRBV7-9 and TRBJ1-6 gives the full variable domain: DTGVSQNPRHKITKRGQNVTFRCDPISEHNRLYWYRQTLGQGPEFLTYFQNEAQLEKSRLLSDRFSAERPKGSFSTLEIQRTEQGDSAMYLCASSGTVGSPLHFGNGTRLTVT.

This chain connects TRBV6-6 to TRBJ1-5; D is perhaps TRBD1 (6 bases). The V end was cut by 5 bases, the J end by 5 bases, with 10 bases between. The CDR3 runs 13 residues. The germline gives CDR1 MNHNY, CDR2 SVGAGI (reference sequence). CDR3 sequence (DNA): TGTGCCAGCAGTGTTGACAGGTATCAGCCCCAGCATTTT. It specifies CASSVDRYQPQHF.

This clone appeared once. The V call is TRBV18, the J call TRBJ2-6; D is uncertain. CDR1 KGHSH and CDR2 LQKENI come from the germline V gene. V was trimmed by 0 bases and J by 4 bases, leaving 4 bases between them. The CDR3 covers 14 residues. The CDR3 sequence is CASSPPYGANVLTF. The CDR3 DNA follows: TGTGCCAGCTCACCACCTTACGGGGCCAACGTCCTGACTTTC.

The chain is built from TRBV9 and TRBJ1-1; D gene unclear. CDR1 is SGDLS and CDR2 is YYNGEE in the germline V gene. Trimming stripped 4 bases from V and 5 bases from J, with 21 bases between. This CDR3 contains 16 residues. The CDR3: CASSLRPQGAGTEAFF. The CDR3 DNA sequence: TGTGCCAGCAGCCTTAGACCCCAAGGAGCCGGTACTGAAGCTTTCTTT.